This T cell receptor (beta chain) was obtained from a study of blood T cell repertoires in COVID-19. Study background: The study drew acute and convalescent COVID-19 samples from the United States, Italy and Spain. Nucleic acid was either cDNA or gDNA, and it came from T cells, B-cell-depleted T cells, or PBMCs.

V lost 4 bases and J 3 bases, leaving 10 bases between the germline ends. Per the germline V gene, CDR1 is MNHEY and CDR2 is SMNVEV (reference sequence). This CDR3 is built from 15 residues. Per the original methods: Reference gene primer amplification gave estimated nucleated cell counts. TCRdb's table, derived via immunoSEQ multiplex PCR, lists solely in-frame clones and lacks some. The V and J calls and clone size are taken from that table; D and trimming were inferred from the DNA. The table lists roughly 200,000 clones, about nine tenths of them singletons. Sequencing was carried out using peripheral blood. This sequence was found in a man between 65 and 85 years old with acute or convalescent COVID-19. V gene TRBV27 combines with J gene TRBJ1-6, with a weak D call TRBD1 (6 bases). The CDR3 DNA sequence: TGTGCCAGCAGTTCAGGACAGCTCTATAATTCACCCCTCCACTTT. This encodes CASSSGQLYNSPLHF.